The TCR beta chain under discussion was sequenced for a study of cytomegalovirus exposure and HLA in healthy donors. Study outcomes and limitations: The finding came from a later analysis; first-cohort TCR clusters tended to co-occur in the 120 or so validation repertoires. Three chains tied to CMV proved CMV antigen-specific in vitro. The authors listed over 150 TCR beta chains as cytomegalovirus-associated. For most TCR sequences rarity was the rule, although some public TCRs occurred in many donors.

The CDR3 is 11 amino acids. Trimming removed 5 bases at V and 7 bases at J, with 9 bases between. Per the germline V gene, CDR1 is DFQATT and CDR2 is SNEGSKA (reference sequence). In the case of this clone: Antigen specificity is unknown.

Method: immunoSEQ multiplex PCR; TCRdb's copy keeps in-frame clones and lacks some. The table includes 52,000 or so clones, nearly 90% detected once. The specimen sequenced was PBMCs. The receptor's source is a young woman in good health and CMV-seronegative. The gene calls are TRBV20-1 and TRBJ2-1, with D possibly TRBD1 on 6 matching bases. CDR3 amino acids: CSAGGPNEQFF. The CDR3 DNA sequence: TGCAGTGCTGGGGGCCCTAATGAGCAGTTCTTC.